This T cell receptor (beta chain) was recovered during a study of T cell responses to AZD1222 COVID-19 vaccine. Only in-frame clones appear in the TCRdb table, and some are missing; sequencing was by immunoSEQ multiplex PCR. There are around 83,000 clones in the sample; around nine tenths occur only once, and 19% lies in the top ten. This specimen consisted of peripheral blood, obtained on day 0 of AZD1222 vaccination. This TCR was recovered from an adult in good health.

DNA of the CDR3: TGTGCCGCTAACAGGTTGAACACTGAAGCTTTCTTT. This encodes CAANRLNTEAFF. The chain has TRBV2 and TRBJ1-1; D may be TRBD1 (5 bases). The germline V and J ends were trimmed by 11 bases and 0 bases, with 10 bases remaining between them. The CDR3 length is 12 residues. Germline lookup yields CDR1 SNHLY and CDR2 FYNNEI.